This TCR beta chain was sequenced during a study of cytomegalovirus exposure and HLA in healthy donors. Findings and limits, study-wide: TCR beta V- and J-gene trimming was later associated with a missense DCLRE1C variant. Highly shared sequence variants in one cluster were likely a sequencing artifact. In a later analysis, 15,000 to 20,000 TCR beta sequences were associated with HLA alleles at 0.05 false discovery rate.

The PCR ran on 60 Vbeta and 13 Jbeta primers. The assay was immunoSEQ multiplex PCR, and TCRdb's table has in-frame clones only and misses some. Altogether around 130,000 clones are present, 65% to 90% being singletons, with the ten largest covering 2.1%. A note on this clone: What it binds is unknown.

Sequencing input: PBMCs. The clonotype originates from a man aged 25 to 40 in good health and CMV-seronegative.

The CDR3 loop reads CASSSQLGAAYWEQFF. DNA for the CDR3: TGTGCCAGCAGCTCACAACTGGGGGCCGCCTATTGGGAGCAGTTCTTC. The rearrangement joins TRBV7-9 to TRBJ2-1; a weak D match, TRBD1 (6 bases). V was clipped by 4 bases and J by 10 bases, with 23 bases between them. Germline V gives CDR1 SEHNR, CDR2 FQNEAQ (reference sequence). CDR3 size: 16 residues.